The T cell receptor beta chain under discussion was sequenced for a study of T cell repertoires in cytomegalovirus infection. Germline lookup yields CDR1 MNHEY and CDR2 SVGEGT. The CDR3 sequence is 12 residues long. Trimming left V 6 bases short and J 4 bases short, with 10 bases between. This clonotype was observed a handful of times. No antigen is known for it. TCRdb itself ran the reads through MiXCR, one entry per CDR3 protein. The top ten hold 34% of the sample, which has about 130,000 distinct CDR3 sequences, more than 20% seen once. The chain joins TRBV6-2 or TRBV6-3 to TRBJ2-7; D uncertain. This TCR was recovered from a human donor in good health (CMV status not recorded). Some clones in this sample may be carry-over from other donors' samples. Input material: PBMCs, sequenced either directly or after in vitro stimulation (not recorded which). CDR3 nucleotides: TGTGCCAGCAGATTTAGTCGGTACGAGCAGTACGTC. Translated, it gives CASRFSRYEQYV.